The T cell receptor beta chain described here comes from a study of T cells after yellow fever vaccination. CDR1 and CDR2 (germline): SNHLY, FYNNEI. Trimming cost V 4 bases and J 2 bases, with 8 bases left between them. The CDR3 has 13 residues. TCRdb called the 5' RACE reads again in MiXCR, with one record for every CDR3 protein. The sample consists of about 400,000 distinct CDR3 sequences, approximately 5.7% of them appearing once. This clonotype was seen repeatedly, ten times or more. The sequenced sample was PBMCs, obtained 5 days after the yellow fever booster vaccination. The source is a man aged 25-40 years who received the YFV17D yellow fever vaccine. The chain carries TRBV2 and TRBJ2-5, with D perhaps TRBD2 (5 bases). CDR3 residues: CASSGLPQETQYF. The CDR3 bases are TGTGCCAGCAGTGGACTACCACAAGAGACCCAGTACTTC.